This T cell receptor (beta chain) stems from a study of vaccination effects on CD4 cells after COVID-19. Generated by immunoSEQ multiplex PCR, the TCRdb table keeps only in-frame clones and is missing some. The sample contains tens of thousands of clones, more than 60% of which appear only once. The length of the CDR3 is 13 residues. Germline V gene sequence: CDR1 SGHNT, CDR2 YENEEA. V was clipped by 5 bases and J by 5 bases, with 12 bases between them. With regard to this clone: What it binds is unknown.

ViraFEST assay sequencing came after antigen-specific CD4+ T cells were expanded with viral peptide pools. Subsequent to approximately 9 days of culture, CD4+ T cells were isolated. None of the vaccinated had previously contracted SARS-CoV-2, and their nucleocapsid antibodies tested negative. This TCR derives from a human donor who received a COVID-19 vaccine. The V and J genes are TRBV11-3 and TRBJ2-5, with D possibly TRBD2 on 5 matching bases. This specimen consisted of CD4+ T cells from PBMCs cultured with SARS-CoV-2 spike peptides, obtained before COVID-19 vaccination. The CDR3 DNA reads as TGTGCCAGCAGCGACAATAGAGGGGAGACCCAGTACTTC. This translates into CASSDNRGETQYF. Together with reference TRBV11-3 and TRBJ2-5, the CDR3 gives the full variable domain: EAGVVQSPRYKIIEKKQPVAFWCNPISGHNTLYWYLQNLGQGPELLIRYENEEAVDDSQLPKDRFSAERLKGVDSTLKIQPAELGDSAVYLCASSDNRGETQYFGPGTRLLVL.